The clone carrying this TCR beta chain came up a few times. The junction departs from germline at one end; a sequencing error may be responsible. These data come from a study of blood T cell repertoires in COVID-19. Study overall: Researchers got acute and convalescent COVID-19 samples from the United States, Italy and Spain.

The CDR3 has 13 amino acids. Looked up from germline, CDR1 is LGHNA and CDR2 is YNFKEQ. Per the study methods: Amplification of reference gene primers was used by the study to estimate nucleated cell counts. The method was immunoSEQ multiplex PCR; TCRdb's version includes in-frame clones alone and lacks a portion of them. V and J calls and clone size are as listed in that table; D and trimming were resolved from the DNA. This sample carries 70,000 or so clones, roughly 79% of them seen once, and the ten largest clones take roughly 44%. The TCR comes from a human donor in a cohort sampled during active COVID-19. Sequencing was performed on peripheral blood. The chain uses TRBV4-2 and TRBJ1-6; D gene uncertain. Here the CDR3 reads CASSQDKRSLLHF. The CDR3 nucleotides read TGTGCCAGCAGCCAAGATAAGAGATCACTCCTCCACTTT.